These T cell receptor beta chains were read from a single sample in a study of T cells in Graves' hyperthyroidism and ophthalmopathy. TCRdb analysed the multiplex PCR reads with MiXCR anew, one entry per CDR3 protein. The sample comprises almost 600,000 distinct CDR3 sequences, 35% to 55% of which are singletons, and about 8.3% rests with the top ten. Material: peripheral blood or thyroid tissue (not recorded which). The receptors were sampled from a young woman with Graves' hyperthyroidism. CDR3s include the opening cysteine and the closing phenylalanine or tryptophan. The D gene is left open where the match is weak. Part of the rows lack a size; the others show once, few, many or a class for expanded clones.

j_gene	d_gene	v_gene	abundance	CDR3aa	CDR3nt
TRBJ1-3	NA	TRBV11-3	few	CASERNLGTIYF	TGTGCCAGCGAAAGAAATCTGGGCACCATATATTTT
TRBJ1-2	NA	TRBV11-3	few	CASSLAWGSGYTF	TGTGCCAGCAGCTTAGCCTGGGGGAGTGGCTACACCTTC
TRBJ2-2	NA	TRBV29-1	once	CSHPASGRNAGELFF	TGCAGCCACCCGGCCAGCGGCAGGAACGCCGGGGAGCTGTTTTTT
TRBJ1-6	NA	TRBV2	many	CASSASARNSPLHF	TGTGCCAGCAGTGCGTCGGCCAGAAATTCACCCCTCCACTTT
TRBJ2-1	NA	TRBV29-1	few	CSVVLAEFYNEQFF	TGCAGCGTTGTTCTGGCGGAGTTTTACAATGAGCAGTTCTTC
TRBJ2-5	TRBD2	TRBV20-1	NA	CSASGLSAGEGQYF	TGCAGTGCTAGTGGTTTGTCCGCGGGAGAGGGCCAGTACTTC
TRBJ2-7	TRBD1	TRBV3-1	many	CASSTRDRVSYEQYF	TGTGCCAGCAGCACCCGGGACAGGGTGTCCTACGAGCAGTACTTC
TRBJ2-5	NA	TRBV11-2	many	CASSVLGQFETQYF	TGTGCCAGCAGCGTACTTGGGCAGTTCGAGACCCAGTACTTC
TRBJ2-1	NA	TRBV5-1	few	CASSLVFGSSIYEQFF	TGCGCCAGCAGCTTGGTTTTCGGCAGCTCAATATATGAGCAGTTCTTC
TRBJ1-2	NA	TRBV29-1	NA	CSPREAQYGYTF	TGCAGCCCCCGGGAAGCTCAATATGGCTACACCTTC
TRBJ2-2	NA	TRBV4-3	NA	CASSQEGGSSWSGELFF	TGCGCCAGCAGCCAAGAGGGCGGGTCCTCCTGGTCCGGGGAGCTGTTTTTT
TRBJ2-7	TRBD2	TRBV12-3/TRBV12-4	many	CASSLGSREFSYEQYF	TGTGCCAGCAGTTTAGGGTCGCGGGAGTTCTCCTACGAGCAGTACTTC
TRBJ2-6	NA	TRBV7-8	many	CASSLVVSSYSGANVLTF	TGTGCCAGCAGCTTAGTTGTTAGCTCGTACTCTGGGGCCAACGTCCTGACTTTC
TRBJ2-2	NA	TRBV20-1	NA	CSGQWDTGELFF	TGCAGTGGACAGTGGGACACCGGGGAGCTGTTTTTT
TRBJ2-5	NA	TRBV7-8	NA	CASGRDLWETQYF	TGTGCCAGCGGCCGGGACTTGTGGGAGACCCAGTACTTC
TRBJ1-1	NA	TRBV2	many	CASSHRFPTEAFF	TGTGCCAGCAGCCACAGGTTTCCCACTGAAGCTTTCTTT
TRBJ2-7	NA	TRBV4-3	many	CASSQGQGSYEQYF	TGCGCCAGCAGCCAAGGGCAGGGATCCTACGAGCAGTACTTC
TRBJ1-5	TRBD1	TRBV29-1	NA	CSVQGQENQPQHF	TGCAGCGTCCAAGGACAGGAAAATCAGCCCCAGCATTTT
TRBJ2-5	NA	TRBV6-2/TRBV6-3	few	CASSYFGGKETQYF	TGTGCCAGCAGTTACTTCGGGGGAAAAGAGACCCAGTACTTC
TRBJ1-4	NA	TRBV29-1	many	CSVVLGGRAANEKLFF	TGCAGCGTTGTGCTCGGGGGGCGCGCGGCTAATGAAAAACTGTTTTTT
TRBJ1-6	NA	TRBV20-1	NA	CSAKVQDNSPLHF	TGCAGTGCGAAGGTTCAGGATAATTCACCCCTCCACTTT
TRBJ2-7	TRBD1	TRBV11-1	NA	CASSSDNRGRF	TGTGCCAGCAGCTCGGATAACAGGGGGCGCTTC
TRBJ1-1	TRBD1	TRBV6-6	NA	CASSWTGDPAFF	TGTGCCAGCAGCTGGACAGGGGATCCAGCTTTCTTT
TRBJ1-5	NA	TRBV29-1	NA	CSSPKGTWSNQPQHF	TGCAGCAGCCCAAAAGGGACCTGGAGCAATCAGCCCCAGCATTTT
TRBJ1-3	NA	TRBV30	few	CAWSTARSSSGNTIYF	TGTGCCTGGAGTACCGCCCGTAGTAGCTCTGGAAACACCATATATTTT
TRBJ2-7	NA	TRBV29-1	many	CSVKGVLSYEQYF	TGCAGCGTCAAGGGGGTTCTTTCCTACGAGCAGTACTTC
TRBJ1-1	TRBD1	TRBV7-9	NA	CASSSTPGQDTEAFF	TGTGCCAGCAGCTCGACACCGGGACAGGACACTGAAGCTTTCTTT
TRBJ2-7	TRBD1	TRBV6-5	NA	CASIGRTGITYEQYF	TGTGCCAGCATTGGTAGGACAGGGATAACCTACGAGCAGTACTTC
TRBJ1-2	NA	TRBV12-3/TRBV12-4	many	CASSPPLFYGYTF	TGTGCCAGCAGTCCTCCATTGTTCTATGGCTACACCTTC
TRBJ2-1	NA	TRBV2	NA	CASSERTGASNEQFF	TGTGCCAGCAGTGAAAGAACGGGAGCCTCGAATGAGCAGTTCTTC
TRBJ2-5	TRBD1	TRBV29-1	once	CSPGQGETQYF	TGCAGCCCCGGACAGGGGGAGACCCAGTACTTC
TRBJ1-2	TRBD1	TRBV29-1	NA	CSLPGGLYGYTF	TGCAGCTTACCAGGGGGCCTCTATGGCTACACCTTC
TRBJ2-5	TRBD1	TRBV7-6	many	CASSLVVTGPGETQYF	TGTGCCAGCAGCTTAGTAGTGACAGGGCCGGGGGAGACCCAGTACTTC
TRBJ2-7	NA	TRBV7-2	NA	CASIPALTYEQYF	TGTGCCAGCATCCCGGCGTTAACCTACGAGCAGTACTTC
TRBJ1-1	NA	TRBV4-2	few	CASSQDSRGEGMNTEAFF	TGTGCCAGCAGCCAAGATTCCAGGGGAGAAGGCATGAACACTGAAGCTTTCTTT
TRBJ1-3	NA	TRBV7-9	NA	CASTNSGETIYF	TGTGCCAGCACCAACTCAGGGGAGACCATATATTTT
TRBJ2-7	NA	TRBV20-1	many	CSARADGGLYEQYF	TGCAGTGCTAGAGCCGATGGAGGCCTCTACGAGCAGTACTTC
TRBJ1-4	NA	TRBV30	many	CAWRSPGEKLFF	TGTGCCTGGCGGAGCCCAGGGGAAAAACTGTTTTTT
TRBJ1-5	TRBD1	TRBV19	many	CASSTTGGGQPQHF	TGTGCCAGTAGTACGACAGGGGGCGGCCAGCCCCAGCATTTT
TRBJ1-1	TRBD1	TRBV30	NA	CAWADREGTEAFF	TGTGCCTGGGCGGACAGGGAGGGTACTGAAGCTTTCTTT
TRBJ2-2	NA	TRBV11-3	many	CASSIMRGGTGELFF	TGTGCCAGCAGCATTATGCGGGGCGGTACCGGGGAGCTGTTTTTT
TRBJ2-7	NA	TRBV6-6	NA	CASSLQGSGQYF	TGTGCCAGCAGCTTACAGGGCTCTGGGCAGTACTTC
TRBJ2-2	NA	TRBV20-1	NA	CSASFSGKGELFF	TGCAGTGCTAGTTTTAGTGGGAAAGGGGAGCTGTTTTTT
TRBJ2-2	NA	TRBV19	NA	CATQPGRATGELFF	TGTGCCACGCAACCGGGACGGGCGACCGGGGAGCTGTTTTTT